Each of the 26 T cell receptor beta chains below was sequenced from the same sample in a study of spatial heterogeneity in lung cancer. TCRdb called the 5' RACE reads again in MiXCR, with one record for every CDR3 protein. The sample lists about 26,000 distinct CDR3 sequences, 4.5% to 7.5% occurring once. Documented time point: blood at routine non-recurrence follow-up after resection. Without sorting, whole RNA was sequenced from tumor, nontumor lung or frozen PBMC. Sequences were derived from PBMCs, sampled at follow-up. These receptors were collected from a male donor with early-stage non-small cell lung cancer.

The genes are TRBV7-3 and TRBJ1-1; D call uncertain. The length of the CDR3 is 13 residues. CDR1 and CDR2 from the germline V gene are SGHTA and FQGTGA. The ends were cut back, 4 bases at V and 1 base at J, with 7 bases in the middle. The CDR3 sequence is CASSSQENTEAFF. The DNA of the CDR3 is TGTGCCAGCAGCTCCCAGGAGAACACTGAAGCTTTCTTT.

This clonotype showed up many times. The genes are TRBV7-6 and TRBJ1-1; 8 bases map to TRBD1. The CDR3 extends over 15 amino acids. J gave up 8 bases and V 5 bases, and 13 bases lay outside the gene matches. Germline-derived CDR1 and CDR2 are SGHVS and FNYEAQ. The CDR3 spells CASSPISRGLGEAFF. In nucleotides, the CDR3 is TGTGCCAGCAGCCCGATTAGCAGGGGGCTGGGAGAAGCTTTCTTT.

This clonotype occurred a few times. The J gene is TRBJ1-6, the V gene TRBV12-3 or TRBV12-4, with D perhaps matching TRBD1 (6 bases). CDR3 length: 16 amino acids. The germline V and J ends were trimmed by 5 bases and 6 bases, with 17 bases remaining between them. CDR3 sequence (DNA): TGTGCCAGCAGTCCTGGATGGGGGGCTTTTAATTCACCCCTCCACTTT. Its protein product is CASSPGWGAFNSPLHF.

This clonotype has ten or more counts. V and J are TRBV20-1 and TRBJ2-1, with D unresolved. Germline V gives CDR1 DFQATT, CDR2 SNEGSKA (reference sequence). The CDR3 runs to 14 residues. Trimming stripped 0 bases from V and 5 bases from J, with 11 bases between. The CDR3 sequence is CSARDYGTHNEQFF. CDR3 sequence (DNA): TGCAGTGCTAGAGACTATGGCACACACAATGAGCAGTTCTTC.

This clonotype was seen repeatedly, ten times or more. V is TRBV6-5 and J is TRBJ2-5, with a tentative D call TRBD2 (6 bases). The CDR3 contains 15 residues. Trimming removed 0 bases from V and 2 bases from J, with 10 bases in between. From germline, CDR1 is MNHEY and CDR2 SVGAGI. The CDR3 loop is CASSYSAGRQETQYF. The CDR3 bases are TGTGCCAGCAGTTACTCGGCAGGGAGGCAAGAGACCCAGTACTTC.

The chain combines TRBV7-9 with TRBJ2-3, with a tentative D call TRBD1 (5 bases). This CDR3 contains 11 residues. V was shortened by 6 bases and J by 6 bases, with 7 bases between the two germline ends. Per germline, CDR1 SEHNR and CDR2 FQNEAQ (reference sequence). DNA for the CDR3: TGTGCCAGCAGTGCAGGGGATACGCAGTATTTT. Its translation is CASSAGDTQYF.

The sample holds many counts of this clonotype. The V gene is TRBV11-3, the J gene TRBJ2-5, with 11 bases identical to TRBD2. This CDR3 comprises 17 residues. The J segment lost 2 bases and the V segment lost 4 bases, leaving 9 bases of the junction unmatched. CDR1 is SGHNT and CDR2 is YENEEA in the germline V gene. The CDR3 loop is CASSSDTGLAAQETQYF. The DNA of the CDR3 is TGTGCCAGCAGCTCCGATACGGGACTAGCGGCTCAAGAGACCCAGTACTTC.

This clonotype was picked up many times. CDR3 bases: TGTGCCACCAGTGATGGGACTTCCCAAGAGACCCAGTACTTC. This translates into CATSDGTSQETQYF. The chain couples TRBV24-1 to TRBJ2-5; D is possibly TRBD2 (6 bases). The CDR3 is 14 residues long. V was shortened by 3 bases and J by 1 base, with 8 bases between the two germline ends. The germline CDR1 and CDR2 sequences are KGHDR and SFDVKD.

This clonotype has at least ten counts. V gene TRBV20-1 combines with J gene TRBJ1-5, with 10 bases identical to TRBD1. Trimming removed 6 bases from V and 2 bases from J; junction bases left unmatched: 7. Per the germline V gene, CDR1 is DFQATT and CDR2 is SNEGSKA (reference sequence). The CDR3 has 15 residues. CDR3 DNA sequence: TGCAGTGCCGATAGACAGGGGGCCGGCAATCAGCCCCAGCATTTT. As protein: CSADRQGAGNQPQHF.

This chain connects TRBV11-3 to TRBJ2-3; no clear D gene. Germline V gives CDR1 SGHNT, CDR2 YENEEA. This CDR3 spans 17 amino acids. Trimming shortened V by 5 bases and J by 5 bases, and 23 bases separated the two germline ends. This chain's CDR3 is CASSPRRRPRPGDTQYF. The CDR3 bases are TGTGCCAGCAGCCCCCGCCGCAGGCCCCGCCCCGGAGATACGCAGTATTTT.

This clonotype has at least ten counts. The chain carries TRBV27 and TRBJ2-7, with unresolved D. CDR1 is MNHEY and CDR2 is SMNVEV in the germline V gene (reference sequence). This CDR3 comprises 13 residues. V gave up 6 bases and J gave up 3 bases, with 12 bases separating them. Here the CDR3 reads CASSVGRYYEQYV. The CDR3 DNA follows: TGTGCCAGCAGCGTAGGACGGTACTACGAGCAGTACGTC.

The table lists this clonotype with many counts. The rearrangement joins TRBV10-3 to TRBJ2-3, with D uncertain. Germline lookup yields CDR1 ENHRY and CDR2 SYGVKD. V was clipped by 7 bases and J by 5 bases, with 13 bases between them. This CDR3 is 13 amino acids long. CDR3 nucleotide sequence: TGTGCCATCAATCCCATTTTAGGAGATACGCAGTATTTT. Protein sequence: CAINPILGDTQYF.

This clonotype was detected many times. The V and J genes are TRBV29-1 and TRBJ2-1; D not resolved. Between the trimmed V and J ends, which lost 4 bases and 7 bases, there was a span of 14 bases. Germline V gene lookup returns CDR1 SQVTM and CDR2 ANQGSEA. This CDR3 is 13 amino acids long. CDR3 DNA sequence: TGCAGCGTTGGGACGGCTACAGCGAATGAGCAGTTCTTC. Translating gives CSVGTATANEQFF.

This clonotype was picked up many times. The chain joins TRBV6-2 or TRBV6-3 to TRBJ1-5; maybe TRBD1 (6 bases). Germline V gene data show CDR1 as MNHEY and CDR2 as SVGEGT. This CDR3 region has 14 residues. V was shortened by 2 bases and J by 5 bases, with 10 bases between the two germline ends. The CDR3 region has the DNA TGTGCCAGCAGTTACGGAGGGGGGGATCAGCCCCAGCATTTT. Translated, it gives CASSYGGGDQPQHF.

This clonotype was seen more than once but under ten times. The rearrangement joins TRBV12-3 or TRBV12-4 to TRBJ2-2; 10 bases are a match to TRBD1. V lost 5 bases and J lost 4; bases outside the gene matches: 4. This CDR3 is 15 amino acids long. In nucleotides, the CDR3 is TGTGCCAGCAGTCCCGGGACAGGGGCCACCGGGGAGCTGTTTTTT. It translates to CASSPGTGATGELFF.

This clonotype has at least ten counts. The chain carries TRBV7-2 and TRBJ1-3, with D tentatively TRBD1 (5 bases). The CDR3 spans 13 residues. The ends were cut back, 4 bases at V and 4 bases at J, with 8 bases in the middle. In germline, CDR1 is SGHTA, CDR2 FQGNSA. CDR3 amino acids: CASSSEGGNTIYF. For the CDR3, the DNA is TGTGCCAGCAGCTCCGAGGGGGGAAACACCATATATTTT.

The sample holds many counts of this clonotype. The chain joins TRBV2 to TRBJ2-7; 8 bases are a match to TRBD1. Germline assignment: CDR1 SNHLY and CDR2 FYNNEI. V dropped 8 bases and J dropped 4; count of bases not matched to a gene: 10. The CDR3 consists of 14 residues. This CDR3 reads CASFRQGKLYEQYV. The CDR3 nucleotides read TGTGCCAGCTTTAGACAGGGGAAATTGTACGAGCAGTACGTC.

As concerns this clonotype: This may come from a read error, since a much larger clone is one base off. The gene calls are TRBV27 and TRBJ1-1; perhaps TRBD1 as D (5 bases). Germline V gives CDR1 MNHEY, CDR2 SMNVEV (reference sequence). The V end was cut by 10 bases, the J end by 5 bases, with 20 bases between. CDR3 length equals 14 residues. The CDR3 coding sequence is TGTGCCAACACTACTCGACAGAGGGCGACTGAAGCTTTCTTT. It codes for CANTTRQRATEAFF.

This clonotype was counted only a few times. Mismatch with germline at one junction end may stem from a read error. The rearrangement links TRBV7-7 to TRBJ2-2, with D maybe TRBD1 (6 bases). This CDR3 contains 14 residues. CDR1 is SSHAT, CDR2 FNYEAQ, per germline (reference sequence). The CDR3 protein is CASMGAANTGELFF. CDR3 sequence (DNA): TGTGCTAGCATGGGGGCCGCGAACACCGGGGAGCTGTTTTTT. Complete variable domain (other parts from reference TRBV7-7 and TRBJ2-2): GAGVSQSPRYKVTKRGQDVTLRCDPISSHATLYWYQQALGQGPEFLTYFNYEAQPDKSGLPSDRFSAERPEGSISTLTIQRTEQRDSAMYRCASMGAANTGELFFGEGSRLTVL.

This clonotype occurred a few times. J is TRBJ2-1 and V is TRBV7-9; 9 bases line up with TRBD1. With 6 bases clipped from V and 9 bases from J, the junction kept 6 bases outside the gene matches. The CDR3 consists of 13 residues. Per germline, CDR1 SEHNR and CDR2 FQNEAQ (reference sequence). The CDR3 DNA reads TGTGCCAGCAGTTTACAGGGGGCGACTGAGCAGTTCTTC. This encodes CASSLQGATEQFF.

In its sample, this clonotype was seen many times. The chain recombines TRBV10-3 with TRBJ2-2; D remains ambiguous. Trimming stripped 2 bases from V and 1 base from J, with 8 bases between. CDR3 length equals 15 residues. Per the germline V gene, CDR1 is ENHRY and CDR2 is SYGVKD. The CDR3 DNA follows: TGTGCCATCAGTGAGAAAAAAGGGAACACCGGGGAGCTGTTTTTT. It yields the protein CAISEKKGNTGELFF.

The CDR3 nucleotides are TGCGCCAGCAGTGGCCAGGGCCCGCCTCTCGAGCAGTACTTC. Protein product: CASSGQGPPLEQYF. J is TRBJ2-7 and V is TRBV10-2; a possible D gene is TRBD1 (5 bases). V was cut by 4 bases and J by 6 bases, with 16 bases left in between. The length of the CDR3 is 14 residues. Germline-derived CDR1 and CDR2 are WSHSY and SAAADI.

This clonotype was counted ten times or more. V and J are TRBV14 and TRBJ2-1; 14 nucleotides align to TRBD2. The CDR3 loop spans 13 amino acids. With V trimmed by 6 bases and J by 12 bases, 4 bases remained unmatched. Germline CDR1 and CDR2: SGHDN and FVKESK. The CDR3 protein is CASRGTSGSPQFF. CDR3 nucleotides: TGTGCCAGCAGGGGGACTAGCGGGAGTCCGCAGTTCTTC.

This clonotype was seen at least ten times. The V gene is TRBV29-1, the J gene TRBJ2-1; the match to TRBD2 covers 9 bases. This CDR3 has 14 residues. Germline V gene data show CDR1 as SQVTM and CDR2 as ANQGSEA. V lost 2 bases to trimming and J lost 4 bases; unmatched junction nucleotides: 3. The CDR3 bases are TGCAGCGTTGAAAGCGGGAGGCGTTACAATGAGCAGTTCTTC. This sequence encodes CSVESGRRYNEQFF.

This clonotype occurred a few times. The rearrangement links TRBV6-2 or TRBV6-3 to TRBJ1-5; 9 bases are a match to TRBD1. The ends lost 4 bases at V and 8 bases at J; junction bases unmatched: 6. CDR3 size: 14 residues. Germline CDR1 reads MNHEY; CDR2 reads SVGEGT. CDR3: CASSWDRVTKPQHF. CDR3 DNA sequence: TGTGCCAGCAGTTGGGACAGGGTGACTAAGCCCCAGCATTTT.

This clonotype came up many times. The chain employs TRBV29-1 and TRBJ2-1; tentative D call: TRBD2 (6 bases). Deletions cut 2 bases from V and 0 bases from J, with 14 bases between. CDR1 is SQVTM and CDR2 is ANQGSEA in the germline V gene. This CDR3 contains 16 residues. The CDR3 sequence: CSVERAGRSSYNEQFF. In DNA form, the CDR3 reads TGCAGCGTTGAACGGGCGGGGAGGAGCTCCTACAATGAGCAGTTCTTC.